This is a list of T cell receptor beta chains from one sample in a study of blood T cells in healthy people across ages. TCRdb re-analysed the 5' RACE reads in MiXCR, keeping a single row per CDR3 protein. The data show 850,000 to 1,000,000 distinct CDR3 sequences, around 48% seen once. The sequenced sample consisted of blood. Receptors originate from a man younger than 40 in good health. The CDR3 runs from the conserved cysteine through the conserved F or W. A D gene is named only where the DNA matches it firmly. Expanded clones are given a class, and other clones once, few, many or no size at all.

TRBV12-3/TRBV12-4	TRBJ2-3	13	.	once	CARRVRRADTQYF	TGTGCCAGGAGAGTCCGGAGGGCAGATACGCAGTATTTT
TRBV5-1	TRBJ2-3	15	TRBD1	few	CASSLAGGDFDTQYF	TGCGCCAGCAGCTTGGCAGGGGGCGATTTCGATACGCAGTATTTT
TRBV25-1	TRBJ2-7	14	TRBD1	few	CASSLPGQGVEQYF	TGTGCCAGCAGCTTACCGGGACAGGGAGTGGAGCAGTACTTC
TRBV12-3/TRBV12-4	TRBJ1-2	13	TRBD1	few	CASSLGRGRGYTF	TGTGCCAGCAGTTTGGGCAGGGGGCGCGGCTACACCTTC
TRBV7-9	TRBJ2-2	17	TRBD2	.	CASSHPPLAENTGGLFF	TGTGCCAGCAGCCACCCACCGCTAGCGGAGAACACCGGGGGGCTGTTTTTT
TRBV4-2	TRBJ2-7	18	.	.	CASSQERAGGASSYEQYF	TGTGCCAGCAGCCAAGAGCGCGCGGGCGGGGCCAGCTCCTACGAGCAGTACTTC
TRBV28	TRBJ2-5	16	TRBD2	.	CASSRGGGWGGETQYF	TGTGCCAGCAGCCGAGGCGGGGGGTGGGGTGGCGAGACCCAGTACTTC
TRBV3-1	TRBJ1-6	13	.	.	CASSHAPKSPLHF	TGCGCCAGCAGCCATGCACCTAAATCACCCCTCCACTTT
TRBV5-1	TRBJ2-1	15	.	.	CASTEGLSSYNEQFF	TGCGCCAGCACGGAGGGGCTGAGCTCCTACAATGAGCAGTTCTTC
TRBV10-3	TRBJ2-1	18	TRBD2	.	CAISPLTGRASSYNEQFF	TGTGCCATCTCTCCTTTAACCGGGAGGGCAAGCTCCTACAATGAGCAGTTCTTC
TRBV5-1	TRBJ2-1	14	.	.	CASSAAGSYNEQFF	TGCGCCAGCAGCGCGGCCGGCTCCTACAATGAGCAGTTCTTC
TRBV10-3	TRBJ2-7	15	TRBD1	.	CAISTDRGQPYEQYF	TGTGCCATCAGTACGGACAGGGGGCAACCCTACGAGCAGTACTTC
TRBV29-1	TRBJ2-7	13	.	many	CSVEWLGSYEQYF	TGCAGCGTTGAATGGCTAGGCTCCTACGAGCAGTACTTC
TRBV9	TRBJ2-7	15	TRBD2	.	CASSVDLAAPGEQYF	TGTGCCAGCAGCGTAGACCTAGCGGCCCCTGGGGAGCAGTACTTC
TRBV4-1	TRBJ2-7	14	.	.	CASSQGQQGYEQYF	TGCGCCAGCAGCCAAGGACAACAGGGCTACGAGCAGTACTTC
TRBV30	TRBJ2-2	12	.	once	CAWIPATGELFF	TGTGCCTGGATCCCGGCCACCGGGGAGCTGTTTTTT
TRBV5-1	TRBJ2-1	20	TRBD2	.	CASSPTIRGITSGAPNEQFF	TGCGCCAGCAGCCCAACGATAAGAGGGATTACTAGCGGGGCACCCAATGAGCAGTTCTTC
TRBV19	TRBJ2-1	14	TRBD2	few	CASSVTSGGYEQFF	TGTGCCAGTAGTGTAACTAGCGGGGGGTATGAGCAGTTCTTC
TRBV4-2	TRBJ1-1	15	.	few	CASSQAVLEEYEAFF	TGTGCCAGCAGCCAAGCAGTTCTAGAGGAGTATGAAGCTTTCTTT
TRBV10-3	TRBJ2-1	15	TRBD2	.	CAISDGLAGGNEQFF	TGTGCCATCAGTGATGGACTAGCGGGGGGCAATGAGCAGTTCTTC
TRBV7-7	TRBJ2-5	14	.	few	CASSSGRLSETQYF	TGTGCTAGCAGCTCAGGTCGATTGTCCGAGACCCAGTACTTC
TRBV20-1	TRBJ2-1	14	.	.	CSAGDSGTDNEQFF	TGCAGTGCTGGAGACTCGGGTACGGACAATGAGCAGTTCTTC
TRBV25-1	TRBJ1-2	14	.	.	CASSENGSPYGYTF	TGTGCCAGCAGTGAAAATGGCAGTCCCTATGGCTACACCTTC
TRBV5-1	TRBJ2-4	16	TRBD2	once	CASSLSAGGSKNIQYF	TGCGCCAGCAGCTTAAGTGCGGGGGGCTCCAAAAACATTCAGTACTTC
TRBV5-1	TRBJ1-1	17	.	.	CASSSSGRASMNTEAFF	TGCGCCAGCAGCTCCTCCGGCCGAGCTTCCATGAACACTGAAGCTTTCTTT
TRBV7-9	TRBJ2-3	15	.	many	CASSSRWKNTDTQYF	TGTGCCAGCAGCTCCCGCTGGAAAAACACAGATACGCAGTATTTT
TRBV27	TRBJ2-1	16	TRBD2	once	CASSSRLAGANNEQFF	TGTGCCAGCAGTTCCCGACTAGCGGGGGCGAACAATGAGCAGTTCTTC
TRBV28	TRBJ2-3	16	.	.	CASSSSTGSSTDTQYF	TGTGCCAGCAGTTCCTCGACTGGGTCCAGCACAGATACGCAGTATTTT
TRBV28	TRBJ1-6	14	TRBD1	.	CAIRQGDYNSPLHF	TGTGCCATCAGACAGGGGGATTATAATTCACCCCTCCACTTT
TRBV27	TRBJ2-3	16	TRBD2	few	CASSELAGGLTDTQYF	TGTGCCAGCAGTGAACTAGCGGGGGGCCTCACAGATACGCAGTATTTT
TRBV7-2	TRBJ2-3	15	TRBD2	.	CASSLVLAGADTQYF	TGTGCCAGCAGCTTGGTCCTAGCGGGGGCTGATACGCAGTATTTT
TRBV6-2/TRBV6-3	TRBJ1-1	13	.	.	CASRSNKNTEAFF	TGTGCCAGCAGATCAAACAAGAACACTGAAGCTTTCTTT
TRBV6-6	TRBJ1-2	17	TRBD1	few	CASSYRRLDRGAYGYTF	TGTGCCAGTAGTTATAGGCGCCTGGACAGGGGGGCCTATGGCTACACCTTC
TRBV6-2/TRBV6-3	TRBJ1-6	14	TRBD1	few	CASIRDRERSPLHF	TGTGCCAGCATCAGAGACAGGGAACGATCACCCCTCCACTTT
TRBV29-1	TRBJ2-1	14	TRBD2	few	CSVAGTSGGYEQFF	TGCAGCGTGGCCGGGACTAGCGGGGGATATGAGCAGTTCTTC
TRBV3-1	TRBJ2-4	14	.	.	CASSQYGTTSIQYF	TGTGCCAGCAGCCAGTATGGGACGACCAGCATTCAGTACTTC
TRBV27	TRBJ2-3	14	.	few	CASSLNRDTDTQYF	TGTGCCAGCAGTTTAAACCGGGACACAGATACGCAGTATTTT
TRBV6-2/TRBV6-3	TRBJ2-1	15	.	.	CASSYVGRTQETQFF	TGTGCCAGCAGTTACGTCGGACGGACACAAGAGACCCAGTTCTTC
TRBV18	TRBJ2-6	15	.	.	CASSRYRDAANVLTF	TGTGCCAGCTCACGGTACCGGGACGCAGCCAACGTCCTGACTTTC
TRBV28	TRBJ2-4	15	.	.	CASSLSVGLKNIQYF	TGTGCCAGCAGTTTAAGTGTGGGGCTCAAGAACATTCAGTACTTC
TRBV2	TRBJ1-1	15	.	once	CASSNDGQMNTEAFF	TGTGCCAGCAGTAACGATGGGCAGATGAACACTGAAGCTTTCTTT
TRBV5-1	TRBJ1-2	13	.	.	CASRTTANYGYTF	TGCGCCAGCAGGACCACAGCTAACTATGGCTACACCTTC
TRBV28	TRBJ1-5	13	.	.	CASSLAGLQPQHF	TGTGCCAGCAGTTTGGCCGGACTCCAGCCCCAGCATTTT
TRBV5-1	TRBJ2-7	14	TRBD2	.	CASSGSGASYEQYF	TGCGCCAGCAGCGGTAGCGGGGCGTCCTACGAGCAGTACTTC
TRBV30	TRBJ2-3	13	.	.	CAWSWDNTDTQYF	TGTGCCTGGAGTTGGGACAATACAGATACGCAGTATTTT
TRBV27	TRBJ2-7	16	.	few	CASSPTLDTDSYEQYF	TGTGCCAGCAGTCCTACCTTAGACACGGATTCCTACGAGCAGTACTTC
TRBV3-1	TRBJ2-7	11	.	few	CASSGANEQYF	TGTGCCAGCAGCGGGGCTAACGAGCAGTACTTC
TRBV12-3/TRBV12-4	TRBJ1-5	14	.	.	CASSVYGLNQPQHF	TGTGCCAGCAGTGTTTACGGACTCAATCAGCCCCAGCATTTT
TRBV27	TRBJ2-7	13	.	.	CASSWGASYEQYF	TGTGCCAGCAGTTGGGGGGCGTCCTACGAGCAGTACTTC
TRBV5-5	TRBJ2-5	15	TRBD2	.	CASSSLTSGVETQYF	TGTGCCAGCAGCTCGCTGACTAGCGGGGTCGAGACCCAGTACTTC
TRBV6-6	TRBJ2-3	16	.	.	CASSWGLGLPTDTQYF	TGTGCCAGCAGTTGGGGTCTGGGGCTACCCACAGATACGCAGTATTTT
TRBV9	TRBJ2-3	16	TRBD1	.	CASSPSGTGGMDTQYF	TGTGCCAGCAGCCCCTCCGGGACAGGGGGGATGGATACGCAGTATTTT
TRBV5-6	TRBJ2-1	18	.	few	CASSLDGWDGSSYNEQFF	TGTGCCAGCAGCTTGGATGGTTGGGATGGCTCCTCCTACAATGAGCAGTTCTTC